A single T cell receptor (beta chain) is shown here with its context. Its target is not known. This specimen comes from a study of CD8 T cells in ankylosing spondylitis. The CDR3 contains 13 residues. Trimming shortened V by 0 bases and J by 8 bases, and 9 bases separated the two germline ends. Germline V CDR1 and CDR2: SGHTS, YDEGEE. Overall study findings and caveats: A subset of motif variants has previously been described in the synovial fluid and blood of reactive arthritis. Made up of about eight highly homologous variants, a TCR beta motif appeared characteristic of ankylosing spondylitis blood. As for the disease-linked clones, they showed a CD8+ phenotype and occurred at relatively low frequencies in peripheral blood.

Quantitative 5'-RACE was performed with molecular barcodes, and it yielded the TCR beta libraries. TCRdb re-called the 5' RACE reads through MiXCR, storing one row per CDR3 protein. The sample yields some 840,000 distinct CDR3 sequences, about 11% seen once. The TCR originated in a male donor with ankylosing spondylitis. This chain links TRBV5-8 with TRBJ2-1; unclear D gene. The specimen sequenced was blood, either unsorted or a sorted T cell fraction (not recorded which). CDR3 in amino acids: CASSLAELDEQFF. The CDR3 coding sequence is TGTGCCAGCAGCTTGGCCGAGCTAGATGAGCAGTTCTTC.